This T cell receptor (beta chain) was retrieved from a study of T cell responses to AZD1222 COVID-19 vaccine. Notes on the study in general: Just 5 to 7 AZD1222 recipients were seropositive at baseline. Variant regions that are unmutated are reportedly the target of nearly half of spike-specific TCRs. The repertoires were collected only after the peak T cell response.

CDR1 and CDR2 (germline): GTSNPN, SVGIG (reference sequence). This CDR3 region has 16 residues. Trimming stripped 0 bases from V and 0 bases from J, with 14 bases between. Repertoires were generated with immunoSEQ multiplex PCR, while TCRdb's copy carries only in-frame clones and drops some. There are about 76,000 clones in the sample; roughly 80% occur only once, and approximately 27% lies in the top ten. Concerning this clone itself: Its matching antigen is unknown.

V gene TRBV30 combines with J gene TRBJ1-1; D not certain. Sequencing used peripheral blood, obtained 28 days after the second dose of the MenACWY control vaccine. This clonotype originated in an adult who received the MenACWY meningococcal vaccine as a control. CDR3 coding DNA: TGTGCCTGGAGTGTACGCGGGTCGACAATGAACACTGAAGCTTTCTTT. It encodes CAWSVRGSTMNTEAFF.